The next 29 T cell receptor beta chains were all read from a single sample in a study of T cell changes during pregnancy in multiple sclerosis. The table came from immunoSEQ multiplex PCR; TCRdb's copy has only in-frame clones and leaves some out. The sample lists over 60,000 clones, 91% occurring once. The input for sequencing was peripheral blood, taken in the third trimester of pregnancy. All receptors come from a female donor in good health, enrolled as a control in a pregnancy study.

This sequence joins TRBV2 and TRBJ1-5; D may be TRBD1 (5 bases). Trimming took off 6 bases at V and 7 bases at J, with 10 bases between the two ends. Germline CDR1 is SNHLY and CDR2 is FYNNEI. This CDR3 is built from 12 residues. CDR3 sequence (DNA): TGTGCCAGCAGCAGGGTTACCCAGCCCCAGCATTTT. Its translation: CASSRVTQPQHF.

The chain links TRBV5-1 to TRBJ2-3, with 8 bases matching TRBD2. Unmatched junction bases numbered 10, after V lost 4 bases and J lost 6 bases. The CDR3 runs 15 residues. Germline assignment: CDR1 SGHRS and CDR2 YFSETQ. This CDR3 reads CASSPKTSAIDTQYF. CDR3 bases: TGCGCCAGCAGCCCAAAGACTAGCGCCATCGATACGCAGTATTTT.

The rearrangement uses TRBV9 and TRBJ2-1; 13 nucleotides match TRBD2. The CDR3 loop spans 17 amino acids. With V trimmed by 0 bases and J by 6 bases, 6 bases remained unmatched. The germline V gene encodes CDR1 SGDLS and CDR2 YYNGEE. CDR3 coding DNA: TGTGCCAGCAGCGTAGGAGGGGGGACTAGCGGGACCAATGAGCAGTTCTTC. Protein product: CASSVGGGTSGTNEQFF.

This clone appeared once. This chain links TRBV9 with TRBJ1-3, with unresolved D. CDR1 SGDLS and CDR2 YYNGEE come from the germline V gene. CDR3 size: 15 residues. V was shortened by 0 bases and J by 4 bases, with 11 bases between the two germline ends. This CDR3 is CASSVANPPGNTIYF. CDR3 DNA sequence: TGTGCCAGCAGCGTAGCTAACCCACCCGGAAACACCATATATTTT.

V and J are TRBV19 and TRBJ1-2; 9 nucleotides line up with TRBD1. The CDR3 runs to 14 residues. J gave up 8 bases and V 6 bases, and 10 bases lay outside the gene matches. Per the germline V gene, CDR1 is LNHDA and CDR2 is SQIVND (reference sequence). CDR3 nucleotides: TGTGCCAGTAGGGGGACAGGGATCAGTACAGGCTACACCTTC. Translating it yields CASRGTGISTGYTF. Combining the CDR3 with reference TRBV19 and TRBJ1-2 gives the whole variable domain DGGITQSPKYLFRKEGQNVTLSCEQNLNHDAMYWYRQDPGQGLRLIYYSQIVNDFQKGDIAEGYSVSREKKESFPLTVTSAQKNPTAFYLCASRGTGISTGYTFGSGTRLTVV.

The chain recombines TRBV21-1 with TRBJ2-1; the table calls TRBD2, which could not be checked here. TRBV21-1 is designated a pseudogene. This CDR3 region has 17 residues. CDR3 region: CASSKARLLSSYNEQFF. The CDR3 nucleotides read TGTGCCAGCAGCAAAGCGCGACTCTTGAGCTCCTACAATGAGCAGTTCTTC.

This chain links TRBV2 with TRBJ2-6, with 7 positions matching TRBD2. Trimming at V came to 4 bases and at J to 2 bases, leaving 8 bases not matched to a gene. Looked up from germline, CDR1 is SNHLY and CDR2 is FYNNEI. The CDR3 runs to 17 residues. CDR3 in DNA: TGTGCCAGCAGTGGAAGGGGAGGGATCACTGGGGCCAACGTCCTGACTTTC. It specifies CASSGRGGITGANVLTF.

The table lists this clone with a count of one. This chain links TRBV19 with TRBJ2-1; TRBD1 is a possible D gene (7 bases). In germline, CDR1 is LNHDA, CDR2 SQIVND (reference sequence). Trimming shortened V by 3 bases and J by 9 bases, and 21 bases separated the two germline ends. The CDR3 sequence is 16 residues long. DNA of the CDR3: TGTGCCAGTAGTATTCGGGGCAGGGGGGCTGGGAGTGAGCAGTTCTTC. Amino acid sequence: CASSIRGRGAGSEQFF.

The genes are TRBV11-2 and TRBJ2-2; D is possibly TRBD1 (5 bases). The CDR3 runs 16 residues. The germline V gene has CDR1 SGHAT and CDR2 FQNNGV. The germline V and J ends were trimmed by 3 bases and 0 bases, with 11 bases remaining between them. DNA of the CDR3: TGTGCCAGCAGCTTCCTCAGGGATACGAACACCGGGGAGCTGTTTTTT. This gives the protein CASSFLRDTNTGELFF.

The CDR3 sequence is CASSERLAGGENEQFF. CDR3 DNA: TGCGCCAGCAGTGAGCGACTAGCGGGAGGTGAAAATGAGCAGTTCTTC. V usage is TRBV10-2 and J usage is TRBJ2-1, with TRBD2 identical over 13 bases. The CDR3 sequence is 16 residues long. CDR1 is WSHSY and CDR2 is SAAADI in the germline V gene. V shed 2 bases and J 7 bases; nucleotides not matched to a gene: 5.

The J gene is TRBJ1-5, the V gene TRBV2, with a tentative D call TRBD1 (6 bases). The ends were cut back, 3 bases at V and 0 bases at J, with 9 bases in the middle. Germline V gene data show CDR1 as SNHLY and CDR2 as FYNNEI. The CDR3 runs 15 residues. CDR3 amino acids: CASSDAQGSNQPQHF. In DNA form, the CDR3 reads TGTGCCAGCAGTGATGCACAGGGTAGCAATCAGCCCCAGCATTTT.

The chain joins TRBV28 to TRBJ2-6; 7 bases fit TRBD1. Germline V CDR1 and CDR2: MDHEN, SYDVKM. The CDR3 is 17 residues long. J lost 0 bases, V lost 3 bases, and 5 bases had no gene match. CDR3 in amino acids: CASSFDREISGANVLTF. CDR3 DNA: TGTGCCAGCAGTTTTGACAGGGAGATCTCTGGGGCCAACGTCCTGACTTTC.

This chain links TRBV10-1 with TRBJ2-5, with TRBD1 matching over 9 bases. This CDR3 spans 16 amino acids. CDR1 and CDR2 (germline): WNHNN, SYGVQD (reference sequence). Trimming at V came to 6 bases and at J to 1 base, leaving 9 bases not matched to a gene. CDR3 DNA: TGCGCCAGCAGGGCGGGACAGGGAGGGCTCCAAGAGACCCAGTACTTC. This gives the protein CASRAGQGGLQETQYF.

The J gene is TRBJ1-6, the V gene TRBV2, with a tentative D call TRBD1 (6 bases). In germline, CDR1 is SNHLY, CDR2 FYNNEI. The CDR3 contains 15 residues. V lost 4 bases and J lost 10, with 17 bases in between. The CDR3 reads CASSAGVQLNSPLHF. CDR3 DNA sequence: TGTGCCAGCAGTGCAGGGGTACAGCTGAACTCACCCCTCCACTTT.

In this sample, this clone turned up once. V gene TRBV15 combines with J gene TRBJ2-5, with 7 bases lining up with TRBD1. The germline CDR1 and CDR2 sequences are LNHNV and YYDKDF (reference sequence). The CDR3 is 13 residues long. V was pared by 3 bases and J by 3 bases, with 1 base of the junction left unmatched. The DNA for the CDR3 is TGTGCCACCAGCAGTACAGGGGAAGAGACCCAGTACTTC. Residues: CATSSTGEETQYF.

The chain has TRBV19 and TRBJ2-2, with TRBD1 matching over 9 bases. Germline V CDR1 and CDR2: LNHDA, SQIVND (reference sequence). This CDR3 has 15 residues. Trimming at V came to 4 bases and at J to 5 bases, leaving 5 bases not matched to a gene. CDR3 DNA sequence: TGTGCCAGTAGTACCGGGACAGGGACAACCGGGGAGCTGTTTTTT. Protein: CASSTGTGTTGELFF.

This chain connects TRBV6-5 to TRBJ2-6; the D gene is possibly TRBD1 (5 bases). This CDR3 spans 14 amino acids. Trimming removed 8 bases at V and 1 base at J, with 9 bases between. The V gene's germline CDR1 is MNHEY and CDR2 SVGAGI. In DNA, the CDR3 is TGTGCCAGCCAAAGGGGTTCTGGGGCCAACGTCCTGACTTTC. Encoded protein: CASQRGSGANVLTF.

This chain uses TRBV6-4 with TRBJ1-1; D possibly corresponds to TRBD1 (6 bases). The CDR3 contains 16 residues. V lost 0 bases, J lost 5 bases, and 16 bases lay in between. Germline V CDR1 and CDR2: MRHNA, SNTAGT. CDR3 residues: CASSDSLSGANTEAFF. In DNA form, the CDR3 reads TGTGCCAGCAGTGACTCATTATCAGGGGCGAATACTGAAGCTTTCTTT.

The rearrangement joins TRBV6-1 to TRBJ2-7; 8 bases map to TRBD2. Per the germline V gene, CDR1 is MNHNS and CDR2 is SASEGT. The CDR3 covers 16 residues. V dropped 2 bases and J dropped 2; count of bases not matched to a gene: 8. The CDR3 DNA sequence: TGTGCCAGCAGTGAACAATGGCGGGAGGAGACCTACGAGCAGTACTTC. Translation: CASSEQWREETYEQYF.

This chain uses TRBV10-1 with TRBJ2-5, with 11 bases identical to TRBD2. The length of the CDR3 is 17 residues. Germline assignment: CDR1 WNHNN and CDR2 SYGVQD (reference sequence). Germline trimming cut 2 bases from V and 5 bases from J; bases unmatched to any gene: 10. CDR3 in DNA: TGCGCCAGCAGTGAGCGGCTAGCGGGAGGTTCTTGGGAGACCCAGTACTTC. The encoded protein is CASSERLAGGSWETQYF.

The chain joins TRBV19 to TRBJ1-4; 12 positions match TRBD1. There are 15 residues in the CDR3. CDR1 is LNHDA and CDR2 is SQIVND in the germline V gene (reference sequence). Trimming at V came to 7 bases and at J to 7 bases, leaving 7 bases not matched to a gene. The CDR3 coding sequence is TGTGCCAGTAAGGGGACAGGGGGCGCGGGTGAAAAACTGTTTTTT. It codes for CASKGTGGAGEKLFF.

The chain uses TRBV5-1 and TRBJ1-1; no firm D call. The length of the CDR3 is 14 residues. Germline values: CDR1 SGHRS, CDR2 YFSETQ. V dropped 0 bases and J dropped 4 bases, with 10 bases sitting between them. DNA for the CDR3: TGCGCCAGCAGCTTGGGGGCCGCGTCCACTGAAGCTTTCTTT. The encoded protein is CASSLGAASTEAFF.

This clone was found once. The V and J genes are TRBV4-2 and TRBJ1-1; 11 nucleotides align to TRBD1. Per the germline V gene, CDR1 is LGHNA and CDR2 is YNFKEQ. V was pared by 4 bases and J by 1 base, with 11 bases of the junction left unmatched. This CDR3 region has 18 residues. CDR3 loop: CASSRGGGTGGRNTEAFF. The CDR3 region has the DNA TGTGCCAGCAGCCGGGGGGGAGGGACAGGGGGGAGGAACACTGAAGCTTTCTTT.

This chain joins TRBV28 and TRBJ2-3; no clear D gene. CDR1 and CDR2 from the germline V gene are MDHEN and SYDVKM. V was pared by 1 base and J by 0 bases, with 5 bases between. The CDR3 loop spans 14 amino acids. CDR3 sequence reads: CASSLSSSTDTQYF. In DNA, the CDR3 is TGTGCCAGCAGTTTATCCAGTAGCACAGATACGCAGTATTTT.

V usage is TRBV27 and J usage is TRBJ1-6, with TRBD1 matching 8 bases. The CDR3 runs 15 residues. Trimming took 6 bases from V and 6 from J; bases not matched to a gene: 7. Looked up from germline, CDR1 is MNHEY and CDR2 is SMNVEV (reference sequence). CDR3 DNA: TGTGCCAGCAGGCTCACAGGGGGAGTTAATTCACCCCTCCACTTT. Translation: CASRLTGGVNSPLHF.

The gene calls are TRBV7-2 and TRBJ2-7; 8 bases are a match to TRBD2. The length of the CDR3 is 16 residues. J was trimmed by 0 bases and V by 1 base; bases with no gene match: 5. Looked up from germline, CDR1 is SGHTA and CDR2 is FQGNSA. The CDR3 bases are TGTGCCAGCAGCTTAGTAGCGGGGACGCTCTCCTACGAGCAGTACTTC. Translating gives CASSLVAGTLSYEQYF.

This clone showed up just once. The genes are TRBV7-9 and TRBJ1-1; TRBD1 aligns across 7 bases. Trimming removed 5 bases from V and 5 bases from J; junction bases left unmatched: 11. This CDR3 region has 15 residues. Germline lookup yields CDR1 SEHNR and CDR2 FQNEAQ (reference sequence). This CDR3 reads CASSQTPGGGTEAFF. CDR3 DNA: TGTGCCAGCAGCCAGACTCCAGGGGGAGGAACTGAAGCTTTCTTT.

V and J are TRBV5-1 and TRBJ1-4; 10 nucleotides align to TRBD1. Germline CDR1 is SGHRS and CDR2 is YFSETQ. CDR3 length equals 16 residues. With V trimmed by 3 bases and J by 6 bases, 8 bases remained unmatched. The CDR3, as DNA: TGCGCCAGCAGCTGGGTCCCGGGACAGGGGTATGAAAAACTGTTTTTT. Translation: CASSWVPGQGYEKLFF.

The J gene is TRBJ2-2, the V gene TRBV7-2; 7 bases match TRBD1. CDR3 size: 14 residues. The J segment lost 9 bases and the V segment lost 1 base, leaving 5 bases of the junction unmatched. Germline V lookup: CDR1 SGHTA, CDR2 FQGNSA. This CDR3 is CASSLEGAHRELFF. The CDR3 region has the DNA TGTGCCAGCAGCTTAGAGGGGGCGCATCGGGAGCTGTTTTTT.